One and the same sample provided the 29 T cell receptor beta chains below, sequenced in a study of T-cell memory formation after mild COVID-19. Via MiXCR, TCRdb re-called the 5' RACE reads, giving one row per CDR3 protein. The sample has just under 550,000 distinct CDR3 sequences, over 20% seen once. What was sequenced was PBMCs or a T cell subset sorted from them (not recorded which). Every receptor here comes from an adult woman who had mild COVID-19 (a few samples of this study predate the infection). Cell type and time point are not known.

This clonotype was observed a handful of times. CDR3 coding DNA: TGTGCCAGTAGTTCCCGGGAGGGCCTACGCGAGCAGTACTTC. Its protein product is CASSSREGLREQYF. The chain joins TRBV19 to TRBJ2-7; TRBD2 matches 8 bases. V shed 5 bases, J shed 6 bases, and the junction held 9 bases outside the gene matches. CDR3 length: 14 amino acids. Germline values: CDR1 LNHDA, CDR2 SQIVND (reference sequence).

The chain recombines TRBV2 with TRBJ1-2; 9 bases agree with TRBD1. Germline CDR1 and CDR2: SNHLY and FYNNEI. The CDR3 consists of 14 residues. V lost 1 base and J lost 7; bases outside the gene matches: 4. CDR3 protein: CASSEGTGAFGYTF. The CDR3 nucleotides read TGTGCCAGCAGTGAAGGGACAGGGGCCTTTGGCTACACCTTC.

This clonotype showed up just a few times. The rearrangement uses TRBV6-2 or TRBV6-3 and TRBJ2-1; 8 bases fit TRBD1. V dropped 3 bases and J dropped 4; count of bases not matched to a gene: 2. Germline CDR1 and CDR2: MNHEY and SVGEGT. The CDR3 totals 14 residues. The CDR3 protein is CASSYRTGYNEQFF. The CDR3 DNA reads as TGTGCCAGCAGTTATAGGACAGGGTACAATGAGCAGTTCTTC.

The chain's CDR3 is CSAHPTSTEQYF. The CDR3 DNA is TGCAGTGCTCACCCCACTAGTACCGAGCAGTACTTC. The V call is TRBV20-1, the J call TRBJ2-7; a possible D gene is TRBD2 (5 bases). The CDR3 sequence is 12 residues long. Germline CDR1 DFQATT, CDR2 SNEGSKA (reference sequence). The V end lost 5 bases, the J end lost 6 bases, and 14 bases lay between the germline ends.

Concerning this clonotype: The junction differs from germline at one of its ends, possibly a read error. The rearrangement links TRBV27 to TRBJ2-3; tentatively, D is TRBD1 (6 bases). This CDR3 comprises 13 residues. The germline CDR1 and CDR2 sequences are MNHEY and SMNVEV (reference sequence). The CDR3 is CASRGADTVTQYF. The CDR3 region has the DNA TGTGCCAGCAGGGGGGCTGACACAGTTACGCAGTATTTT.

This chain uses TRBV29-1 with TRBJ2-1; D remains ambiguous. The CDR3 totals 16 residues. The germline V and J ends were trimmed by 2 bases and 4 bases, with 18 bases remaining between them. Germline CDR1 SQVTM, CDR2 ANQGSEA. The CDR3 DNA sequence: TGCAGCGTTGAACCTCTTTCCCCCGACGGGTACAATGAGCAGTTCTTC. The encoded protein is CSVEPLSPDGYNEQFF.

The chain has TRBV3-1 and TRBJ2-5; D not resolved. This CDR3 comprises 12 residues. Germline CDR1 reads LGHDT; CDR2 reads YNNKEL (reference sequence). V shed 1 base and J shed 6 bases, with 6 bases lying between them. The DNA of the CDR3 is TGTGCCAGCAGCCAAGCGTCGAAGACCCAGTACTTC. Protein sequence: CASSQASKTQYF.

This clonotype turned up a few times. The chain combines TRBV5-1 with TRBJ2-3; 8 bases fit TRBD1. The V gene's germline CDR1 is SGHRS and CDR2 YFSETQ. The CDR3 spans 15 residues. V gave up 4 bases and J gave up 2 bases; unmatched junction bases: 6. This chain's CDR3 is CASSTWTGNTDTQYF. The CDR3 DNA follows: TGCGCCAGCAGCACCTGGACAGGGAACACAGATACGCAGTATTTT.

The chain has TRBV30 and TRBJ2-7; 7 positions agree with TRBD2. The V and J ends lost 0 bases and 2 bases, in that order; junction bases with no gene match: 4. The germline CDR1 and CDR2 sequences are GTSNPN and SVGIG (reference sequence). This CDR3 has 14 amino acids. CDR3 DNA: TGTGCCTGGAGTGTGAGCGGGACTCCCTACGAGCAGTACTTC. Its protein product is CAWSVSGTPYEQYF.

The CDR3 bases are TGTGCCAGCAGTGACGGGGAAAACTATGGCTACACCTTC. It translates to CASSDGENYGYTF. The rearrangement uses TRBV6-4 and TRBJ1-2; D not resolved. CDR3 length equals 13 residues. V was cut by 2 bases and J by 2 bases, with 6 bases left in between. The germline CDR1 and CDR2 sequences are MRHNA and SNTAGT.

This clonotype was seen a handful of times. The chain employs TRBV25-1 and TRBJ2-1, with TRBD2 identical over 10 bases. J was trimmed by 7 bases and V by 4 bases; bases with no gene match: 10. This CDR3 spans 16 amino acids. The germline V gene encodes CDR1 MGHDK and CDR2 SYGVNS. This chain's CDR3 is CASSGLAGDGGNEQFF. Written as DNA, the CDR3 is TGTGCCAGCAGTGGTCTAGCGGGAGATGGGGGGAATGAGCAGTTCTTC. Full variable domain (missing parts from reference TRBV25-1 and TRBJ2-1): EADIYQTPRYLVIGTGKKITLECSQTMGHDKMYWYQQDPGMELHLIHYSYGVNSTEKGDLSSESTVSRIRTEHFPLTLESARPSHTSQYLCASSGLAGDGGNEQFFGPGTRLTVL.

The J gene is TRBJ2-7, the V gene TRBV5-1; 9 bases align to TRBD1. Germline CDR1 and CDR2: SGHRS and YFSETQ. Trimming took 0 bases from V and 3 from J; bases not matched to a gene: 7. The CDR3 contains 16 residues. The DNA for the CDR3 is TGCGCCAGCAGCTTGGGCGAGGGGACAGGGTTCTACGAGCAGTACTTC. This sequence encodes CASSLGEGTGFYEQYF.

This clonotype came up a few times. This rearrangement joins TRBV24-1 to TRBJ2-3; D gene ambiguous. Germline CDR1 and CDR2: KGHDR and SFDVKD. The CDR3 extends over 12 amino acids. Trimming cost V 4 bases and J 3 bases, with 4 bases left between them. CDR3 sequence reads: CATSERTDTQYF. CDR3 in DNA: TGTGCCACCAGTGAAAGGACAGATACGCAGTATTTT.

The chain combines TRBV12-3 or TRBV12-4 with TRBJ2-2, with a tentative D call TRBD2 (5 bases). Trimming stripped 2 bases from V and 7 bases from J, with 8 bases between. This CDR3 has 13 amino acids. The CDR3 nucleotides are TGTGCCAGCAGTTTAATGGAGGTCGGGGAGCTGTTTTTT. This gives the protein CASSLMEVGELFF.

This clonotype appeared a few times. The chain uses TRBV7-9 and TRBJ2-5; D unclear. V dropped 0 bases and J dropped 5 bases, with 7 bases sitting between them. The V gene's germline CDR1 is SEHNR and CDR2 FQNEAQ (reference sequence). The CDR3 is made up of 13 amino acids. The CDR3 bases are TGTGCCAGCAGCTTAGCCGTCCGGGAGACCCAGTACTTC. It is translated as CASSLAVRETQYF. Looking up the rest from reference TRBV7-9 and TRBJ2-5 gives the full variable domain: DTGVSQNPRHKITKRGQNVTFRCDPISEHNRLYWYRQTLGQGPEFLTYFQNEAQLEKSRLLSDRFSAERPKGSFSTLEIQRTEQGDSAMYLCASSLAVRETQYFGPGTRLLVL.

This clonotype has at least ten counts. V and J are TRBV12-3 or TRBV12-4 and TRBJ1-1; D is unresolved. V was pared by 4 bases and J by 1 base, with 10 bases between. This CDR3 comprises 14 residues. CDR3 in amino acids: CASSSGWRNTEAFF. The CDR3 DNA follows: TGTGCCAGCAGTTCAGGTTGGCGGAACACTGAAGCTTTCTTT.

This clonotype has a handful of counts. The chain carries TRBV9 and TRBJ1-4; 9 positions agree with TRBD1. Germline V gene data show CDR1 as SGDLS and CDR2 as YYNGEE. With 7 bases clipped from V and 7 bases from J, the junction kept 11 bases outside the gene matches. The CDR3 covers 15 residues. The CDR3 here is CASSSGQGGGEKLFF. The CDR3 nucleotides read TGTGCCAGCTCTTCGGGACAGGGAGGAGGTGAAAAACTGTTTTTT.

This clonotype was seen only a few times. The chain employs TRBV29-1 and TRBJ2-2, with D perhaps matching TRBD1 (5 bases). V was pared by 1 base and J by 3 bases, with 12 bases between. The germline V gene encodes CDR1 SQVTM and CDR2 ANQGSEA. The CDR3 covers 15 residues. CDR3 in amino acids: CSVEVGQSDTGELFF. The CDR3 nucleotides read TGCAGCGTTGAAGTGGGGCAGAGTGACACCGGGGAGCTGTTTTTT.

The CDR3 coding sequence is TGTGCCTGGACCGGGACTAGCGGTTCCTACGAGCAGTACTTC. It is translated as CAWTGTSGSYEQYF. The chain has TRBV30 and TRBJ2-7, with TRBD2 matching over 11 bases. The V gene's germline CDR1 is GTSNPN and CDR2 SVGIG (reference sequence). The CDR3 has 14 amino acids. Trimming removed 4 bases from V and 1 base from J; junction bases left unmatched: 3.

This rearrangement joins TRBV7-6 to TRBJ2-1, with 9 bases matching TRBD2. Trimming removed 4 bases from V and 6 bases from J; junction bases left unmatched: 7. Germline lookup yields CDR1 SGHVS and CDR2 FNYEAQ. The CDR3 contains 15 residues. The CDR3 sequence: CASSWTGTSPNEQFF. The CDR3 DNA reads TGTGCCAGCAGCTGGACCGGGACTAGCCCCAATGAGCAGTTCTTC. Looking up the rest from reference TRBV7-6 and TRBJ2-1 gives the full variable domain: GAGVSQSPRYKVTKRGQDVALRCDPISGHVSLYWYRQALGQGPEFLTYFNYEAQQDKSGLPNDRFSAERPEGSISTLTIQRTEQRDSAMYRCASSWTGTSPNEQFFGPGTRLTVL.

The chain recombines TRBV12-3 or TRBV12-4 with TRBJ1-1; D gene uncertain. Trimming removed 4 bases from V and 11 bases from J, with 17 bases in between. This CDR3 contains 13 residues. In DNA, the CDR3 is TGTGCCAGCAGTTCGACTACCGGACTCGGGGCTTTCTTT. Its protein product is CASSSTTGLGAFF.

The rearrangement links TRBV11-2 to TRBJ2-5; 9 bases fit TRBD2. V gave up 1 base and J gave up 4 bases; unmatched junction bases: 4. The CDR3 is 15 residues long. Germline-derived CDR1 and CDR2 are SGHAT and FQNNGV. The CDR3 here is CASSLGSSGIETQYF. In DNA form, the CDR3 reads TGTGCCAGCAGCTTAGGTTCTAGCGGGATAGAGACCCAGTACTTC.

The chain couples TRBV7-6 to TRBJ1-1, with 9 bases matching TRBD1. Germline CDR1 SGHVS, CDR2 FNYEAQ. Trimming at V came to 5 bases and at J to 1 base, leaving 8 bases not matched to a gene. The CDR3 runs to 16 residues. CDR3 nucleotide sequence: TGTGCCAGCAGCCCCCCGGGACAGGGAACGAACACTGAAGCTTTCTTT. Translated: CASSPPGQGTNTEAFF.

This clonotype was seen only a few times. This chain connects TRBV7-2 to TRBJ1-2; 7 bases are a match to TRBD1. The CDR3 is made up of 15 amino acids. J gave up 1 base and V 4 bases, and 6 bases lay outside the gene matches. The V gene's germline CDR1 is SGHTA and CDR2 FQGNSA. The CDR3, as DNA: TGTGCCAGCAGCTCGGCGGGGACAGTTAACTATGGCTACACCTTC. Translated: CASSSAGTVNYGYTF.

The chain links TRBV20-1 to TRBJ2-7, with D possibly matching TRBD1 (6 bases). The CDR3 has 12 amino acids. V gave up 3 bases and J gave up 3 bases, with 9 bases separating them. Looked up from germline, CDR1 is DFQATT and CDR2 is SNEGSKA (reference sequence). CDR3 DNA sequence: TGCAGTGCTAGGGGACATCTCTACGAGCAGTACTTC. It codes for CSARGHLYEQYF.

The rearrangement uses TRBV27 and TRBJ1-1; D ambiguous. V was cut by 3 bases and J by 10 bases, with 12 bases left in between. The CDR3 spans 12 residues. Germline V gene sequence: CDR1 MNHEY, CDR2 SMNVEV (reference sequence). The CDR3 nucleotides read TGTGCCAGCAGTTTGGAGGGAGGAGGAGCTTTCTTT. Amino acid sequence: CASSLEGGGAFF.

The chain links TRBV12-3 or TRBV12-4 to TRBJ1-2, with D perhaps matching TRBD1 (5 bases). Trimming left V 5 bases short and J 8 bases short, with 21 bases between. There are 15 residues in the CDR3. The CDR3 region is CASSILRDPEAGYTF. The CDR3 bases are TGTGCCAGCAGTATTCTCCGGGACCCCGAGGCAGGCTACACCTTC.

In its sample, this clonotype was seen many times. CDR3 in DNA: TGTGCCAGCAGTTTAGACCCAGGGACTGGCGGCGAGCAGTACTTC. This sequence encodes CASSLDPGTGGEQYF. V usage is TRBV12-3 or TRBV12-4 and J usage is TRBJ2-7; tentatively, D is TRBD2 (6 bases). V was clipped by 1 base and J by 6 bases, with 16 bases between them. The CDR3 runs 15 residues.

The V and J genes are TRBV25-1 and TRBJ1-5; D gene ambiguous. Trimming removed 4 bases at V and 6 bases at J, with 7 bases between. Germline CDR1 is MGHDK and CDR2 is SYGVNS. The CDR3 runs 12 residues. The DNA for the CDR3 is TGTGCCAGCAGTGTGCTAGGTCAGCCCCAGCATTTT. Its protein product is CASSVLGQPQHF.